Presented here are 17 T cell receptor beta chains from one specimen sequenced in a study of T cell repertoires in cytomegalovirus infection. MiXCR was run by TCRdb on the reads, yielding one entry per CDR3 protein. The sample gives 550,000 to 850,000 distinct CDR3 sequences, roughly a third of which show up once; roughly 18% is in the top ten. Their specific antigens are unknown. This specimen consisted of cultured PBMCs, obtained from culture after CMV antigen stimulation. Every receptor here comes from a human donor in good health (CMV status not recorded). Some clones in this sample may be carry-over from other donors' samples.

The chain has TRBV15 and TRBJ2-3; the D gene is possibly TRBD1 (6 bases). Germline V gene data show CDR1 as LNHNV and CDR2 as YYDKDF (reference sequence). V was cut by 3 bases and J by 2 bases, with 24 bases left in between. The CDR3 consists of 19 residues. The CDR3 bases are TGTGCCACCAGCAGTCGGAACAGGACAGCCCGTTACCCCACAGATACGCAGTATTTT. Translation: CATSSRNRTARYPTDTQYF.

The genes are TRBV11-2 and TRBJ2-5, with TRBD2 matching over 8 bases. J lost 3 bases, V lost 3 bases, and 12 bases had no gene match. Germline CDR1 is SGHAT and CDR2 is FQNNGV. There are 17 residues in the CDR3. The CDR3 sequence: CASSFGFLAGHKETQYF. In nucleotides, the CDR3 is TGTGCCAGCAGCTTTGGGTTTCTAGCGGGCCATAAAGAGACCCAGTACTTC. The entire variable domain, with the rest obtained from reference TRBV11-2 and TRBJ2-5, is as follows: EAGVAQSPRYKIIEKRQSVAFWCNPISGHATLYWYQQILGQGPKLLIQFQNNGVVDDSQLPKDRFSAERLKGVDSTLKIQPAKLEDSAVYLCASSFGFLAGHKETQYFGPGTRLLVL.

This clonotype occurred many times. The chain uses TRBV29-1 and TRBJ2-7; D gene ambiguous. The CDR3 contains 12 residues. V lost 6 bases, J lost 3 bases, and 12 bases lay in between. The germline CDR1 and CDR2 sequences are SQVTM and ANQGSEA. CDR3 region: CSVVEQDYEQYF. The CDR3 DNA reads TGCAGCGTGGTAGAGCAGGACTACGAGCAGTACTTC.

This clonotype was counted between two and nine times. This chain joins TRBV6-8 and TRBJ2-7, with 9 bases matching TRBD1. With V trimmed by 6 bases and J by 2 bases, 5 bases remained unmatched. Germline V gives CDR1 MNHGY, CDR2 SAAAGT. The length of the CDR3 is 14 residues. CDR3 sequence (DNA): TGTGCCAGCAGACCTCACAGGGGGCCCTACGAGCAGTACTTC. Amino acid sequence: CASRPHRGPYEQYF.

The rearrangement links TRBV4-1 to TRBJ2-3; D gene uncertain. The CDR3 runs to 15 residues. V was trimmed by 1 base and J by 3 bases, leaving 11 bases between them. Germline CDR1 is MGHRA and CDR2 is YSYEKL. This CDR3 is CASSQVRAQTDTQYF. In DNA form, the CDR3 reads TGCGCCAGCAGCCAAGTACGGGCCCAGACAGATACGCAGTATTTT.

The CDR3 reads CASSAGTSGLTDTQYF. In nucleotides, the CDR3 is TGTGCCAGCAGCGCGGGGACTAGCGGACTCACAGATACGCAGTATTTT. The V call is TRBV9, the J call TRBJ2-3; 11 bases are shared with TRBD2. The CDR3 totals 16 residues. Germline lookup yields CDR1 SGDLS and CDR2 YYNGEE. V trimming: 3 bases; J trimming: 2 bases; junction bases outside the gene matches: 5.

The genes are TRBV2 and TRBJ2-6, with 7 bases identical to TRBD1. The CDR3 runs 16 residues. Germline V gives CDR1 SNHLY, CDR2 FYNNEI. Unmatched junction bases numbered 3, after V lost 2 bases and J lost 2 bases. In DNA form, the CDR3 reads TGTGCCAGCAGTGAATTCAGGGGGACTGGGGCCAACGTCCTGACTTTC. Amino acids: CASSEFRGTGANVLTF.

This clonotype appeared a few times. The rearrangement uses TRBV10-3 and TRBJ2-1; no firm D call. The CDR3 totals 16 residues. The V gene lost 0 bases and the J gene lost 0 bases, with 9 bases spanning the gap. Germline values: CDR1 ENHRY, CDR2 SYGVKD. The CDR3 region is CAISESGLGSYNEQFF. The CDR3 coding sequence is TGTGCCATCAGTGAGTCCGGCCTAGGCTCCTACAATGAGCAGTTCTTC.

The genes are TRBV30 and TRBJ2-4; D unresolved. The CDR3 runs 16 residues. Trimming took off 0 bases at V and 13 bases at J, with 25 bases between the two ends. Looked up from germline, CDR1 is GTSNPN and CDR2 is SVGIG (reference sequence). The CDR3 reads CAWSVDDTSVTKVQYF. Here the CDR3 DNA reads TGTGCCTGGAGTGTAGACGACACGAGCGTAACAAAGGTGCAGTACTTC.

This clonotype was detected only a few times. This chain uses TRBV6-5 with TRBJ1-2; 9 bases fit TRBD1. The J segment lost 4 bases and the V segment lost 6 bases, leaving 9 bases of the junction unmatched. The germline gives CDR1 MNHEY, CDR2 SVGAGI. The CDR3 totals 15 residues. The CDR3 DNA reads TGTGCCAGCAGCCGGGACAGGGATTATACCTATGGCTACACCTTC. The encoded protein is CASSRDRDYTYGYTF.

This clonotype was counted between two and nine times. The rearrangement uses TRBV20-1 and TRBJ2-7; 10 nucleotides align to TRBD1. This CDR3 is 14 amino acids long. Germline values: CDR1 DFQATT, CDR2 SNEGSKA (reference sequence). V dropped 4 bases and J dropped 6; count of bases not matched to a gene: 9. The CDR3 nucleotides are TGCAGTGCTAATACCGGGACAGGGGCTGGCGAGCAGTACTTC. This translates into CSANTGTGAGEQYF.

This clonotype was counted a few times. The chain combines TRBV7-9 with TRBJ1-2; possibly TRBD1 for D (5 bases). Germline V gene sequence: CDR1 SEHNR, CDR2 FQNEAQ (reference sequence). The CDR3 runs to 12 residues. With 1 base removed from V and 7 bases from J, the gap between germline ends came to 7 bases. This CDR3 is CASSLGGFGYTF. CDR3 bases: TGTGCCAGCAGCTTAGGGGGGTTTGGCTACACCTTC.

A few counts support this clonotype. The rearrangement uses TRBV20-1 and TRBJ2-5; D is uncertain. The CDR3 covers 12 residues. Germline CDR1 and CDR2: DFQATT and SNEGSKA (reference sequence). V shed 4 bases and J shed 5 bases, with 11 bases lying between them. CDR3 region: CSATGAMETQYF. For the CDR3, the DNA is TGCAGTGCTACCGGAGCGATGGAGACCCAGTACTTC.

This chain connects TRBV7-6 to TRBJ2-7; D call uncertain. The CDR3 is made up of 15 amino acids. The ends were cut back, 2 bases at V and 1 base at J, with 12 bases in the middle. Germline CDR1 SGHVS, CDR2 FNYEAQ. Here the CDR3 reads CASSLQSSSSYEQYF. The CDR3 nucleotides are TGTGCCAGCAGCTTACAGTCCTCCTCGTCCTACGAGCAGTACTTC.

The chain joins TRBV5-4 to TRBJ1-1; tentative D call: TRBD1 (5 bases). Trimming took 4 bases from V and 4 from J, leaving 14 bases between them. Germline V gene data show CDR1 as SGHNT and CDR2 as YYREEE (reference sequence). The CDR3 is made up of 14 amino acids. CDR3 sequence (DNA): TGTGCCAGCAGCCCACAGACGGACACCACTGAAGCTTTCTTT. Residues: CASSPQTDTTEAFF.

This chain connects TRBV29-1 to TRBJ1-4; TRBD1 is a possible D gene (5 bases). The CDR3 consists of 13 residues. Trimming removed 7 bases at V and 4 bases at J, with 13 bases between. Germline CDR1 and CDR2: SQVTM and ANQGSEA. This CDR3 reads CSAVSGGNEKLFF. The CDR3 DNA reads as TGCAGCGCGGTGTCGGGGGGTAATGAAAAACTGTTTTTT. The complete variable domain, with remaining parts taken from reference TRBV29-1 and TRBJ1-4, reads SAVISQKPSRDICQRGTSLTIQCQVDSQVTMMFWYRQQPGQSLTLIATANQGSEATYESGFVIDKFPISRPNLTFSTLTVSNMSPEDSSIYLCSAVSGGNEKLFFGSGTQLSVL.

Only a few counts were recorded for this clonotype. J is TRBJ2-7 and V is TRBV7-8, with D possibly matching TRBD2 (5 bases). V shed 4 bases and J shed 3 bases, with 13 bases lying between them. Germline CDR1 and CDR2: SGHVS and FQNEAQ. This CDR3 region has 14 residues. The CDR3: CASSSPYRGYEQYF. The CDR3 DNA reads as TGTGCCAGCAGCTCGCCGTACCGGGGCTACGAGCAGTACTTC.